This T cell receptor (beta chain) was identified in a study of vaccination and CD4 T cells after COVID-19. On the study more broadly: Blood was drawn a median roughly 67 days post second dose, range 14 to 241. The study, taken as a whole, reports: The median proportion of reactive clones detected only post-vaccination in convalescent patients was approximately 90%.

The count of this clonotype is one. What it binds is unknown. Spanning March to December 2020, the positive PCR dates came before US Alpha, Beta and Delta variants. TCRdb reprocessed the PCR reads via MiXCR and lists one record per CDR3 protein. The sample holds approximately 21,000 distinct CDR3 sequences, 50% to 60% seen once. The ends lost 5 bases at V and 0 bases at J; junction bases unmatched: 13. Germline loops: CDR1 WSHSY, CDR2 SAAADI. CDR3 length: 18 residues. The clonotype comes from a human donor who had recovered from COVID-19. This chain connects TRBV10-2 to TRBJ1-5; 7 bases are shared with TRBD1. The sequencing here drew on CD4+ T cells from blood, taken before SARS-CoV-2 vaccination. CDR3 amino acids: CASSHTGVRGNSNQPQHF. The CDR3 DNA is TGCGCCAGCAGTCACACAGGGGTGCGGGGAAATAGCAATCAGCCCCAGCATTTT.